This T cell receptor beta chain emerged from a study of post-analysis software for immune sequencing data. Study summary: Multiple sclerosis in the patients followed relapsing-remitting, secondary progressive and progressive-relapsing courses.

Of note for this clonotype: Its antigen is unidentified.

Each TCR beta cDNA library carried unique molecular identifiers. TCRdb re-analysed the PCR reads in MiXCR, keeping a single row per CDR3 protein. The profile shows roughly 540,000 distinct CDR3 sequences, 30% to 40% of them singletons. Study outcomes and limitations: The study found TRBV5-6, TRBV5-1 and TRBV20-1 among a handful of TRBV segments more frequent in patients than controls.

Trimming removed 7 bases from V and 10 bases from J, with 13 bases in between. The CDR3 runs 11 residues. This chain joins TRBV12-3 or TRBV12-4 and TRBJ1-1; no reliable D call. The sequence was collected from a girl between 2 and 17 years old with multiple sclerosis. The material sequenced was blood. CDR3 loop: CASIQVRGAFF. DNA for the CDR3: TGTGCCAGCATCCAGGTCCGAGGAGCTTTCTTT.